The clone carrying this T cell receptor (beta chain) was found many times. Its target is not known. The data were obtained in a study of read filtering for tumor transcriptome and immune sequencing. Study-level information: Patients were about 17 male and roughly 15 female, mean age about 65 years, range about 47 to 80. Overall study results and limits: The sorted CD138-negative fraction was a mixed bone marrow immune population, not purified T cells.

The library was built from around 380 ng RNA with molecular barcoded adaptors for alpha/delta and beta/gamma chains. TCRdb analysed the reads with MiXCR anew, one entry per CDR3 protein. The sample includes 120,000 or so distinct CDR3 sequences, 10% to 15% of them seen just once. This TCR derives from a donor aged 40 or older with multiple myeloma. Sequenced sample: a population of CD138-negative cells sorted from bone marrow.

The CDR3 sequence: CASSVVGGPDEQFF. As DNA, the CDR3 is TGTGCCAGCAGCGTAGTGGGGGGGCCTGATGAGCAGTTCTTC. The genes are TRBV9 and TRBJ2-1, with D possibly matching TRBD2 (7 bases). With 0 bases removed from V and 8 bases from J, the gap between germline ends came to 12 bases. Germline lookup yields CDR1 SGDLS and CDR2 YYNGEE. The CDR3 totals 14 residues.